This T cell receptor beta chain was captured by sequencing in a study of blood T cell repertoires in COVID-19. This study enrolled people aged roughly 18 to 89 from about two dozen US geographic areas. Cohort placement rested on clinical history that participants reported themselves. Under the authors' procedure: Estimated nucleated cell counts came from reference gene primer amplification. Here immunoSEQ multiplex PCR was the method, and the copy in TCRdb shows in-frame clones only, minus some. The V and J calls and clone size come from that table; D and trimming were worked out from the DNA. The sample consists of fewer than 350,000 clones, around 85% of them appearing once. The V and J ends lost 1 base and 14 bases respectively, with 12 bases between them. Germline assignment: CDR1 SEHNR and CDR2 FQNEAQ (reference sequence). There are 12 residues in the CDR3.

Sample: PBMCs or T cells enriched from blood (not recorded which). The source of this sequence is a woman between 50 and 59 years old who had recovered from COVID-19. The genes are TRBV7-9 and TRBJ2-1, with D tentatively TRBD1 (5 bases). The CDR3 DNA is TGTGCCAGCAGCTTAGACCAGGGAAGGGAGTTCTTC. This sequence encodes CASSLDQGREFF.